These T cell receptor beta chains were read from a single sample in a study of blood T cell repertoires in COVID-19. Only in-frame clones appear in the TCRdb table, and some are missing; sequencing was by immunoSEQ multiplex PCR. The data contain fewer than 150,000 clones, approximately 89% of them singletons. The sequencing sample was made of peripheral blood. Source of these receptors: a woman aged 55-69 years with acute or convalescent COVID-19. Each CDR3 is given with its conserved first and last residue. D genes are given only for firm matches. Where a row states a size, it is once, few, many or the class of an expanded clone; other rows omit it.

-,TRBD2,12,TRBV5-1,TRBJ2-5,TGCGCCAGCGCGGGGGGCCAAGATACCCAGTACTTC,CASAGGQDTQYF
-,-,13,TRBV19,TRBJ2-7,TGTGCCAGTAGTATTGGGGGAGGCTACGAGCAGTACTTC,CASSIGGGYEQYF
-,-,13,TRBV7-8,TRBJ2-1,TGTGCCAGCAGCTTAGCGCGGTGGGATGAGCAGTTCTTC,CASSLARWDEQFF
once,TRBD2,15,TRBV9,TRBJ2-1,TGTGCCAGCAGCGTAGACGGGACTAGCGTCTATGAGCAGTTCTTC,CASSVDGTSVYEQFF
-,-,13,TRBV14,TRBJ2-7,TGTGCCAGCAGCTCGGCGGGATCAGGCGAGCAGTACTTC,CASSSAGSGEQYF
-,TRBD1,17,TRBV28,TRBJ1-5,TGTGCCAGCAAATCTATTCAACAGGGGGCATGGGATCAGCCCCAGCATTTT,CASKSIQQGAWDQPQHF
-,TRBD1,16,TRBV29-1,TRBJ1-2,TGCAGCGTTCAAGGGACAGGCCCCCCCCATCTTCATGGCTACACCTTC,CSVQGTGPPHLHGYTF
-,-,14,TRBV29-1,TRBJ1-1,TGCAGCGTTGCACTGGGCCCCATGAACACTGAAGCTTTCTTT,CSVALGPMNTEAFF
-,-,15,TRBV13,TRBJ1-5,TGTGCCAGCAGCTTAGGACAGGGCGGCAATCAGCCCCAGCATTTT,CASSLGQGGNQPQHF
once,TRBD1,14,TRBV19,TRBJ1-5,TGTGCCAGTAGGAGGGACAGCCTCAATCAGCCCCAGCATTTT,CASRRDSLNQPQHF
-,-,15,TRBV6-5,TRBJ1-2,TGTGCCAGCAGTTACGGGCACCAGAGCGGCTATGGCTACACCTTC,CASSYGHQSGYGYTF
-,-,15,TRBV10-2,TRBJ1-4,TGCGCCAGCAGTGAGTCGGCGGCAACTAATGAAAAACTGTTTTTT,CASSESAATNEKLFF
-,TRBD2,16,TRBV6-6,TRBJ2-3,TGTGCCAGCAGCGGCCGACTAGCGGGAGGGCCAGATACGCAGTATTTT,CASSGRLAGGPDTQYF
-,TRBD1,14,TRBV2,TRBJ1-4,TGTGCCAGCAGCTTGACAGGGGGTAGCAAAAAACTGTTTTTT,CASSLTGGSKKLFF
-,-,13,TRBV19,TRBJ2-3,TGTGCCAGCAAAACGGGAGCCACAGATACGCAGTATTTT,CASKTGATDTQYF
-,TRBD1,14,TRBV28,TRBJ1-4,TGTGCCAGCAGTCTCAGGGGGCAGAATGAAAAACTGTTTTTT,CASSLRGQNEKLFF
-,TRBD1,17,TRBV29-1,TRBJ2-6,TGCAGCGTTCCAACAGGGGGCATTGGGGCTGGGGCCAACGTCCTGACTTTC,CSVPTGGIGAGANVLTF
-,-,13,TRBV19,TRBJ1-5,TGTGCCAGTAGTATGTCAGGGGATCAGCCCCAGCATTTT,CASSMSGDQPQHF